The 22 T cell receptor beta chains listed next were all sequenced from one sample in a study of blood T cells in healthy people across ages (dated by TCRdb to the mid-2010s). The library came from 5' RACE. These reads were obtained on an Illumina HiSeq 2500. A second PCR of roughly 6 to 11 cycles was run with a J-beta primer mix and a sample-barcoded 5' primer. Clones were called with MiXCR by TCRdb after fastp trimmed the public reads at Q25, and only in-frame beta chains were retained. Rows are combined by CDR3 protein, so each entry shows the most common genes and DNA. This sample holds some 1,000,000 distinct CDR3 sequences; 20% to 25% were observed only once. Approximately 0.71% of the sample is taken by the ten largest. This sample also appeared in a second study, on T cells of mothers and their children.

Sequencing was performed on blood. The receptors originated from a girl aged 2 to 10 in good health.

This clonotype was seen once. This rearrangement joins TRBV5-1 to TRBJ2-5; TRBD2 matches 7 bases. The end of the DNA is better explained by TRBJ2-1, so the J call may be wrong. The CDR3 runs 14 residues. Germline V gives CDR1 SGHRS, CDR2 YFSETQ. CDR3 sequence reads: CASTPIGAGDEQFF. In DNA form, the CDR3 reads TGCGCCAGCACCCCCATTGGGGCGGGGGATGAGCAGTTCTTC.

CDR3 region: CASSLYEAWETQYF. The DNA of the CDR3 is TGTGCCAGCAGCCTCTATGAAGCGTGGGAGACCCAGTACTTC. The J gene is TRBJ2-5, the V gene TRBV7-9, with D uncertain. V was pared by 5 bases and J by 5 bases, with 15 bases between. Germline CDR1 and CDR2: SEHNR and FQNEAQ (reference sequence). The CDR3 length is 14 residues.

This rearrangement joins TRBV28 to TRBJ1-6; no firm D call. Trimming cost V 3 bases and J 8 bases, with 8 bases left between them. Germline CDR1 is MDHEN and CDR2 is SYDVKM. The CDR3 runs 13 residues. CDR3 protein: CASSFVRDSPLHF. CDR3 sequence (DNA): TGTGCCAGCAGTTTTGTCCGGGATTCACCCCTCCACTTT.

Concerning this clonotype itself: This likely comes from a read error, as the CDR3 has no conserved phenylalanine or tryptophan at its end. J is TRBJ2-6 and V is TRBV5-1, with a possible D match to TRBD1 (5 bases). The CDR3 extends over 13 amino acids. Trimming took off 5 bases at V and 9 bases at J, with 12 bases between the two ends. Germline CDR1 SGHRS, CDR2 YFSETQ. This CDR3 reads CASRTTEDNVLTI. CDR3 sequence (DNA): TGCGCCAGCAGAACGACAGAGGACAACGTCCTGACTATC.

The chain couples TRBV29-1 to TRBJ2-1; D remains unclear. Gene TRBJ2-5 matches the end of the DNA better, so the J call may be wrong. The CDR3 is 13 residues long. CDR1 is SQVTM, CDR2 ANQGSEA, per germline. In nucleotides, the CDR3 is TGCAGCGTTGAAGAGGGCAGCAAAGAGACCCAGTACTTC. It yields the protein CSVEEGSKETQYF.

This chain connects TRBV4-2 to TRBJ2-7, with TRBD2 matching over 10 bases. The CDR3 totals 17 residues. In germline, CDR1 is LGHNA, CDR2 YNFKEQ. Losses at the gene ends were 6 bases for V and 0 bases for J; bases not matched to a gene: 11. The CDR3 DNA reads TGTGCCAGCAGGCGCGAAATAGCGGGGGGTAGCTCCTACGAGCAGTACTTC. It specifies CASRREIAGGSSYEQYF.

The chain joins TRBV4-2 to TRBJ1-4; D is unclear. The CDR3 has 14 residues. V lost 0 bases, J lost 4 bases, and 6 bases lay in between. The germline V gene has CDR1 LGHNA and CDR2 YNFKEQ. The CDR3 DNA follows: TGTGCCAGCAGCCAAGATCCGATTAATGAAAAACTGTTTTTT. This sequence encodes CASSQDPINEKLFF.

The chain links TRBV11-2 to TRBJ2-7; 10 bases align to TRBD1. CDR3 length: 15 amino acids. CDR1 and CDR2 from the germline V gene are SGHAT and FQNNGV. The V and J ends lost 5 bases and 6 bases, in that order; junction bases with no gene match: 10. CDR3 nucleotide sequence: TGTGCCAGCAGCAGAGGGACAGGGGAGGTAGGCGAGCAGTACTTC. Translation gives CASSRGTGEVGEQYF.

Only a few counts were recorded for this clonotype. The rearrangement joins TRBV7-2 to TRBJ1-4; D unclear. Germline V gene data show CDR1 as SGHTA and CDR2 as FQGNSA. This CDR3 has 15 amino acids. Trimming stripped 4 bases from V and 4 bases from J, with 13 bases between. CDR3 DNA: TGTGCCAGCAGCTCTATCCCGGCCTTTAATGAAAAACTGTTTTTT. This sequence encodes CASSSIPAFNEKLFF.

The chain couples TRBV29-1 to TRBJ1-2, with D perhaps TRBD1 (5 bases). V lost 1 base and J lost 2, with 11 bases in between. This CDR3 region has 14 residues. Germline V CDR1 and CDR2: SQVTM, ANQGSEA. CDR3 in amino acids: CSVEGFRQNYGYTF. DNA of the CDR3: TGCAGCGTTGAAGGGTTTAGACAGAACTATGGCTACACCTTC.

V and J are TRBV4-1 and TRBJ2-3; the D is unclear. CDR1 MGHRA and CDR2 YSYEKL come from the germline V gene. The CDR3 is made up of 15 amino acids. Trimming took 1 base from V and 2 from J, leaving 10 bases between them. The chain's CDR3 is CASSQVGLNTDTQYF. DNA of the CDR3: TGCGCCAGCAGCCAAGTGGGCTTAAACACAGATACGCAGTATTTT.

The chain is built from TRBV4-3 and TRBJ1-4; D unclear. The CDR3 totals 16 residues. Trimming took off 0 bases at V and 5 bases at J, with 13 bases between the two ends. The germline V gene encodes CDR1 LGHNA and CDR2 YSLEER. The CDR3 reads CASSQDSTAGNEKLFF. Written as DNA, the CDR3 is TGCGCCAGCAGCCAAGATAGCACAGCTGGCAATGAAAAACTGTTTTTT.

This chain joins TRBV12-3 or TRBV12-4 and TRBJ2-7, with a weak D call TRBD2 (6 bases). The ends were cut back, 3 bases at V and 3 bases at J, with 18 bases in the middle. The CDR3 runs to 16 residues. This CDR3 reads CASSLPPTSLNYEQYF. DNA of the CDR3: TGTGCCAGCAGTTTGCCGCCCACTAGCCTGAACTACGAGCAGTACTTC.

The V and J genes are TRBV12-3 or TRBV12-4 and TRBJ2-5; 13 bases are shared with TRBD2. This CDR3 contains 15 residues. The V and J ends lost 8 bases and 3 bases, in that order; junction bases with no gene match: 6. CDR3 DNA: TGTGCCAGCTCGGGACTAGCGGGAATGGAAGAGACCCAGTACTTC. Translated: CASSGLAGMEETQYF.

The chain joins TRBV28 to TRBJ2-1, with 8 bases aligning to TRBD1. The last part of the DNA fits TRBJ2-7 better; the J call may be wrong. CDR1 is MDHEN and CDR2 is SYDVKM in the germline V gene. This CDR3 contains 14 residues. The CDR3 DNA is TGTGCCAGCAGTTTATTAGGGACAGGTAGAGAGCAGTACTTC. Residues: CASSLLGTGREQYF.

A few counts support this clonotype. This chain joins TRBV27 and TRBJ2-5; D perhaps matches TRBD1 (6 bases). V lost 3 bases to trimming and J lost 5 bases, with 10 bases between them. Germline assignment: CDR1 MNHEY and CDR2 SMNVEV (reference sequence). The CDR3 is made up of 13 amino acids. The CDR3, as DNA: TGTGCCAGCAGTTTCGGACAGCTGGAGACCCAGTACTTC. Its protein product is CASSFGQLETQYF.

The chain is built from TRBV7-2 and TRBJ2-3, with 13 bases fitting TRBD2. With V trimmed by 1 base and J by 5 bases, 9 bases remained unmatched. Germline CDR1 and CDR2: SGHTA and FQGNSA. This CDR3 has 18 amino acids. The CDR3 loop reads CASSLELAGGPLVDTQYF. CDR3 in DNA: TGTGCCAGCAGCTTAGAACTAGCGGGGGGGCCTCTGGTAGATACGCAGTATTTT.

CDR3 residues: CSAIFGTRVFWDTQYF. In DNA, the CDR3 is TGCAGTGCTATCTTTGGGACTAGGGTCTTTTGGGATACGCAGTATTTT. The chain combines TRBV20-1 with TRBJ2-3; 8 bases map to TRBD2. Germline V lookup: CDR1 DFQATT, CDR2 SNEGSKA (reference sequence). The CDR3 spans 16 residues. The trim removed 4 bases at V and 6 bases at J, leaving 15 bases unmatched.

This clonotype was observed a handful of times. The chain uses TRBV20-1 and TRBJ2-5; TRBD1 aligns across 8 bases. V lost 4 bases to trimming and J lost 5 bases; unmatched junction nucleotides: 12. The CDR3 spans 15 residues. The germline gives CDR1 DFQATT, CDR2 SNEGSKA (reference sequence). The CDR3 sequence is CSATVAGGAGETQYF. The DNA for the CDR3 is TGCAGTGCTACGGTCGCAGGGGGCGCGGGGGAGACCCAGTACTTC.

This clonotype was seen only a few times. The V call is TRBV6-1, the J call TRBJ2-5; D call uncertain. Germline lookup yields CDR1 MNHNS and CDR2 SASEGT. The CDR3 is 15 residues long. Trimming stripped 6 bases from V and 2 bases from J, with 16 bases between. The CDR3 nucleotides read TGTGCCAGCAGGTTCGAACGGAACCGACAAGAGACCCAGTACTTC. Protein: CASRFERNRQETQYF.

The chain uses TRBV29-1 and TRBJ2-5; tentative D call: TRBD2 (6 bases). Germline assignment: CDR1 SQVTM and CDR2 ANQGSEA. V shed 0 bases and J shed 5 bases, with 13 bases lying between them. The CDR3 runs 14 residues. The CDR3 is CSVEDATRGETQYF. The CDR3 DNA follows: TGCAGCGTTGAAGATGCTACACGGGGGGAGACCCAGTACTTC. The full variable domain, completed using reference TRBV29-1 and TRBJ2-5, is SAVISQKPSRDICQRGTSLTIQCQVDSQVTMMFWYRQQPGQSLTLIATANQGSEATYESGFVIDKFPISRPNLTFSTLTVSNMSPEDSSIYLCSVEDATRGETQYFGPGTRLLVL.

This chain uses TRBV4-3 with TRBJ2-3; D is possibly TRBD1 (5 bases). Germline V gene sequence: CDR1 LGHNA, CDR2 YSLEER. Trimming pared 4 bases from V and 2 bases from J, leaving 13 bases between. The CDR3 sequence is 15 residues long. The CDR3 here is CASSLRQLYTDTQYF. As DNA, the CDR3 is TGCGCCAGCAGCCTCCGACAGCTGTACACAGATACGCAGTATTTT.